These 25 T cell receptor beta chains were all obtained from the same sample, sequenced in a study of T cells in tuberculosis. Only in-frame clones appear in the TCRdb table, and some are missing; sequencing was by immunoSEQ multiplex PCR. In the table there are over 20,000 clones, about 97% of which are singletons. The material sequenced was PBMCs. The receptors were sampled from a donor under 30 with latent tuberculosis or without tuberculosis infection.

V gene TRBV5-6 combines with J gene TRBJ1-5; D is perhaps TRBD1 (6 bases). The CDR3 has 15 amino acids. The germline V gene has CDR1 SGHDT and CDR2 YYEEEE. Trimming removed 3 bases at V and 5 bases at J, with 15 bases between. The chain's CDR3 is CASSSRGRGHQPQHF. Written as DNA, the CDR3 is TGTGCCAGCAGCTCTCGGGGCAGGGGTCATCAGCCCCAGCATTTT. Full variable domain (rest looked up from reference TRBV5-6 and TRBJ1-5): DAGVTQSPTHLIKTRGQQVTLRCSPKSGHDTVSWYQQALGQGPQFIFQYYEEEERQRGNFPDRFSGHQFPNYSSELNVNALLLGDSALYLCASSSRGRGHQPQHFGDGTRLSIL.

This sequence joins TRBV7-2 and TRBJ2-7; tentatively, D is TRBD2 (5 bases). The CDR3 is made up of 14 amino acids. Trimming removed 5 bases at V and 4 bases at J, with 15 bases between. Germline-derived CDR1 and CDR2 are SGHTA and FQGNSA. CDR3 amino acids: CASSLHLRRYEQYF. The CDR3 region has the DNA TGTGCCAGCAGCCTCCACCTCCGGAGGTACGAGCAGTACTTC.

This chain uses TRBV12-5 with TRBJ2-5; D gene unclear. V dropped 4 bases and J dropped 4 bases, with 16 bases sitting between them. The germline gives CDR1 LGHNT, CDR2 FRNRAP. The length of the CDR3 is 15 residues. The CDR3 nucleotides are TGTGCTAGTGGTTCATCTCCCACCGCGAGAGAGACCCAGTACTTC. The encoded protein is CASGSSPTARETQYF. Full variable domain (outside the CDR3, taken from reference TRBV12-5 and TRBJ2-5): DARVTQTPRHKVTEMGQEVTMRCQPILGHNTVFWYRQTMMQGLELLAYFRNRAPLDDSGMPKDRFSAEMPDATLATLKIQPSEPRDSAVYFCASGSSPTARETQYFGPGTRLLVL.

The V and J genes are TRBV5-5 and TRBJ1-5; weak D call: TRBD1 (6 bases). The length of the CDR3 is 14 residues. The V and J ends lost 4 bases and 3 bases respectively, with 11 bases between them. CDR1 and CDR2 from the germline V gene are SGHKS and YYEKEE (reference sequence). CDR3 sequence: CASSLGAVNQPQHF. In DNA, the CDR3 is TGTGCCAGCAGCCTGGGGGCAGTCAATCAGCCCCAGCATTTT.

The genes are TRBV10-1 and TRBJ1-3; D remains ambiguous. The CDR3 contains 14 residues. V was cut by 4 bases and J by 2 bases, with 9 bases left in between. Germline CDR1 and CDR2: WNHNN and SYGVQD (reference sequence). The CDR3 sequence: CASSGGMTGNTIYF. The CDR3 region has the DNA TGCGCCAGCAGTGGAGGGATGACTGGAAACACCATATATTTT.

The chain couples TRBV30 to TRBJ1-5; D might be TRBD1 (5 bases). This CDR3 has 14 amino acids. CDR1 is GTSNPN, CDR2 SVGIG, per germline (reference sequence). V dropped 3 bases and J dropped 4 bases, with 13 bases sitting between them. In DNA, the CDR3 is TGTGCCTGGAGCGCCGGGACTTTAAATCAGCCCCAGCATTTT. Translation: CAWSAGTLNQPQHF.

The rearrangement links TRBV9 to TRBJ2-1; 7 positions agree with TRBD2. Germline V gives CDR1 SGDLS, CDR2 YYNGEE. The V segment lost 3 bases and the J segment 2 bases; nucleotides outside the gene matches: 5. This CDR3 has 15 amino acids. CDR3 coding DNA: TGTGCCAGCAGCGCTACTAGCGCTCCCTACAATGAGCAGTTCTTC. Translating gives CASSATSAPYNEQFF.

This chain connects TRBV5-1 to TRBJ2-1; no clear D. There are 14 residues in the CDR3. The germline CDR1 and CDR2 sequences are SGHRS and YFSETQ. V was cut by 0 bases and J by 10 bases, with 14 bases left in between. CDR3 in DNA: TGCGCCAGCAGCTTGGCCGTGGTTGTAGAAGAGCAGTTCTTC. It codes for CASSLAVVVEEQFF.

The chain uses TRBV19 and TRBJ2-1, with TRBD2 identical over 13 bases. Germline CDR1 reads LNHDA; CDR2 reads SQIVND (reference sequence). The V and J ends lost 0 bases and 0 bases, in that order; junction bases with no gene match: 11. The CDR3 has 21 residues. This CDR3 reads CASSIDLGLAGVGDSYNEQFF. The CDR3 bases are TGTGCCAGTAGTATAGATCTAGGACTAGCGGGAGTTGGGGACTCCTACAATGAGCAGTTCTTC. Using reference TRBV19 and TRBJ2-1 for the parts outside the CDR3, the full variable domain is DGGITQSPKYLFRKEGQNVTLSCEQNLNHDAMYWYRQDPGQGLRLIYYSQIVNDFQKGDIAEGYSVSREKKESFPLTVTSAQKNPTAFYLCASSIDLGLAGVGDSYNEQFFGPGTRLTVL.

The genes are TRBV25-1 and TRBJ2-5, with D possibly matching TRBD2 (6 bases). Per germline, CDR1 MGHDK and CDR2 SYGVNS. Trimming took 7 bases from V and 5 from J, leaving 14 bases between them. The CDR3 contains 13 residues. CDR3 DNA: TGTGCCAGCAATGAGGGGAGGTTCGAGACCCAGTACTTC. As protein: CASNEGRFETQYF.

This clone has only a few counts. The chain links TRBV5-1 to TRBJ2-7; 8 bases match TRBD2. The CDR3 extends over 15 amino acids. With V trimmed by 4 bases and J by 3 bases, 9 bases remained unmatched. Germline V gene sequence: CDR1 SGHRS, CDR2 YFSETQ. CDR3 nucleotide sequence: TGCGCCAGCAGCCCTTGGCAAGCGGGAGACTACGAGCAGTACTTC. This encodes CASSPWQAGDYEQYF.

The chain has TRBV5-1 and TRBJ2-2; no clear D. Germline CDR1 and CDR2: SGHRS and YFSETQ. The CDR3 has 14 amino acids. Trimming pared 4 bases from V and 6 bases from J, leaving 13 bases between. The CDR3 sequence is CASSGLASAGELFF. CDR3 in DNA: TGCGCCAGCAGCGGTTTAGCCTCAGCCGGGGAGCTGTTTTTT.

CDR3 sequence: CASSPNSDTQYF. The CDR3 DNA reads as TGTGCCAGCAGCCCGAACTCAGATACGCAGTATTTT. V usage is TRBV5-4 and J usage is TRBJ2-3, with D unresolved. Germline CDR1 is SGHNT and CDR2 is YYREEE (reference sequence). Trimming cost V 4 bases and J 4 bases, with 7 bases left between them. This CDR3 region has 12 residues.

The rearrangement joins TRBV7-2 to TRBJ2-3, with D unclear. V lost 6 bases and J 1 base, leaving 14 bases between the germline ends. This CDR3 spans 15 amino acids. Germline assignment: CDR1 SGHTA and CDR2 FQGNSA. In DNA form, the CDR3 reads TGTGCCAGCAGTTTTGAGGCTACGGGCACAGATACGCAGTATTTT. It is translated as CASSFEATGTDTQYF.

The CDR3 here is CASSLDGLAGESSYEQYF. The CDR3 DNA follows: TGTGCCAGCAGCTTAGATGGACTAGCGGGGGAAAGCTCCTACGAGCAGTACTTC. This chain joins TRBV11-2 and TRBJ2-7; 13 bases agree with TRBD2. The V and J ends lost 0 bases and 0 bases, in that order; junction bases with no gene match: 5. The CDR3 has 18 amino acids. The germline V gene has CDR1 SGHAT and CDR2 FQNNGV.

This chain connects TRBV5-1 to TRBJ2-1, with 8 bases fitting TRBD2. J was trimmed by 4 bases and V by 6 bases; bases with no gene match: 15. CDR3 size: 17 residues. Per germline, CDR1 SGHRS and CDR2 YFSETQ. CDR3 sequence reads: CASMGSGGVETYNEQFF. CDR3 sequence (DNA): TGCGCCAGCATGGGCAGCGGGGGAGTTGAAACATACAATGAGCAGTTCTTC.

V usage is TRBV19 and J usage is TRBJ2-7; the D is unclear. V dropped 6 bases and J dropped 1 base, with 10 bases sitting between them. Germline loops: CDR1 LNHDA, CDR2 SQIVND (reference sequence). This CDR3 comprises 13 residues. For the CDR3, the DNA is TGTGCCAGTAGCCCCATTAGATCCTACGAGCAGTACTTC. Translated: CASSPIRSYEQYF.

CDR3 sequence reads: CASSPREPMNTEAFF. In nucleotides, the CDR3 is TGTGCCAGCTCACCAAGGGAGCCGATGAACACTGAAGCTTTCTTT. The chain carries TRBV18 and TRBJ1-1, with no clear D. The CDR3 loop spans 15 amino acids. The V and J ends lost 2 bases and 0 bases respectively, with 10 bases between them. The germline CDR1 and CDR2 sequences are KGHSH and LQKENI.

This chain links TRBV7-9 with TRBJ1-5; TRBD1 agrees at 9 bases. Germline V gene lookup returns CDR1 SEHNR and CDR2 FQNEAQ (reference sequence). Trimming removed 3 bases from V and 4 bases from J; junction bases left unmatched: 10. The CDR3 length is 17 residues. CDR3 amino acids: CASSFTAQGAVNQPQHF. Written as DNA, the CDR3 is TGTGCCAGCAGCTTTACTGCACAGGGGGCGGTTAATCAGCCCCAGCATTTT.

The gene calls are TRBV5-1 and TRBJ2-7, with 7 bases lining up with TRBD1. Unmatched junction bases numbered 3, after V lost 0 bases and J lost 3 bases. Germline V gene data show CDR1 as SGHRS and CDR2 as YFSETQ. The CDR3 extends over 14 amino acids. The chain's CDR3 is CASSLVQGVYEQYF. In DNA form, the CDR3 reads TGCGCCAGCAGCTTGGTCCAGGGGGTCTACGAGCAGTACTTC.

V and J are TRBV6-6 and TRBJ2-7; no reliable D call. V was trimmed by 4 bases and J by 2 bases, leaving 12 bases between them. Germline V gene lookup returns CDR1 MNHNY and CDR2 SVGAGI (reference sequence). The CDR3 covers 14 residues. CDR3 in DNA: TGTGCCAGCAGTTTCACCCTCAGTACCTACGAGCAGTACTTC. As protein: CASSFTLSTYEQYF.

The gene calls are TRBV5-1 and TRBJ1-2; 8 bases align to TRBD1. Germline-derived CDR1 and CDR2 are SGHRS and YFSETQ. V was clipped by 0 bases and J by 6 bases; unmatched bases: 13. The CDR3 consists of 17 residues. In DNA form, the CDR3 reads TGCGCCAGCAGCTTGGGCGCAGAATACAGGGGGTCGAATGGCTACACCTTC. Translating it yields CASSLGAEYRGSNGYTF.

Here the CDR3 DNA reads TGTGCCAGCAGCGAAGCGGGAGGGGCTCATGAGCAGTTCTTC. Amino acid sequence: CASSEAGGAHEQFF. The chain links TRBV9 to TRBJ2-1, with 10 bases that match TRBD2. V was clipped by 3 bases and J by 8 bases; unmatched bases: 5. CDR1 SGDLS and CDR2 YYNGEE come from the germline V gene. The CDR3 length is 14 residues.

The chain links TRBV30 to TRBJ1-3, with TRBD1 as a possible D gene (5 bases). Germline-derived CDR1 and CDR2 are GTSNPN and SVGIG (reference sequence). Deletions cut 1 base from V and 2 bases from J, with 18 bases between. This CDR3 has 17 amino acids. CDR3 DNA: TGTGCCTGGAGTGGGGCGCAGGGAGGCTATACTGGAAACACCATATATTTT. It yields the protein CAWSGAQGGYTGNTIYF.

This chain links TRBV11-3 with TRBJ2-2; D ambiguous. CDR3 length: 16 residues. The germline gives CDR1 SGHNT, CDR2 YENEEA. Trimming shortened V by 5 bases and J by 4 bases, and 17 bases separated the two germline ends. The CDR3 spells CASSPLGQVPTGELFF. The CDR3 DNA is TGTGCCAGCAGCCCTTTGGGTCAGGTTCCCACCGGGGAGCTGTTTTTT.